The rows below give T cell receptor beta chains drawn from one sample of a study of shared clonotypes between healthy human individuals. The table came from immunoSEQ multiplex PCR; TCRdb's copy has only in-frame clones and leaves some out. The top ten hold around 1.5% of the sample, which has 980,000 or so clones, roughly 72% seen once. Material for sequencing was memory CD4+ T cells sorted from blood. The origin of the receptors is a man between 18 and 29 years old in good health. Both conserved end residues are part of each CDR3. Fields, in order: clone size, V gene, D gene, J gene, CDR3 DNA, CDR3 protein. A D gene is named only where the DNA matches it firmly. Not every row has a clone size; where given, it reads once, few, many or a size class.

NA	TRBV5-6	NA	TRBJ2-1	TGTGCCAGCAGCTTGGAGGCCCGAAACAATGAGCAGTTCTTC	CASSLEARNNEQFF
NA	TRBV30	TRBD2	TRBJ2-3	TGTGCCTGGAGTGGGCTAGCGGGGGATACGCAGTATTTT	CAWSGLAGDTQYF
NA	TRBV27	TRBD1	TRBJ2-7	TGTGCCAGCAGCCGAACCCCCGGGACAGTGGACAACTACGAGCAGTACTTC	CASSRTPGTVDNYEQYF
once	TRBV19	TRBD2	TRBJ2-5	TGTGCCAGTAGTATGACGGGGGGGCCGAGGGAGACCCAGTACTTC	CASSMTGGPRETQYF
NA	TRBV5-1	TRBD1	TRBJ1-4	TGCGCCAGCGGGGTGACAGGGGGCAATGAAAAACTGTTTTTT	CASGVTGGNEKLFF
once	TRBV18	NA	TRBJ2-7	TGTGCCAGCTCACCAGGGGGCTCCTACGAGCAGTACTTC	CASSPGGSYEQYF
many	TRBV6-1	NA	TRBJ2-1	TGTGCCAGCAGTACTACTCGTACCTCCTACAATGAGCAGTTCTTC	CASSTTRTSYNEQFF
NA	TRBV7-8	NA	TRBJ2-3	TGTGCCAGCAGCTTAGCGACCCGCACAGATACGCAGTATTTT	CASSLATRTDTQYF
NA	TRBV5-1	NA	TRBJ1-1	TGCGCCAGCAGCCGGATGGGGACTGAAGCTTTCTTT	CASSRMGTEAFF
once	TRBV10-3	TRBD1	TRBJ1-3	TGTGCCATCAGAGACACAGGGGTCCTTGGAAACACCATATATTTT	CAIRDTGVLGNTIYF
NA	TRBV28	NA	TRBJ1-4	TGTGCCAGCAGTTTCCCCGGACAGACTAATGAAAAACTGTTTTTT	CASSFPGQTNEKLFF
NA	TRBV19	TRBD2	TRBJ2-5	TGTGCCAGTAGCACAAGCGGGAGCGGGGGCGGGACCCAGTACTTC	CASSTSGSGGGTQYF
NA	TRBV7-9	NA	TRBJ2-1	TGTGCCAGCAGCTCAGTCGGAGATGAGCAGTTCTTC	CASSSVGDEQFF
NA	TRBV18	TRBD2	TRBJ2-1	TGTGCCAGCTCACCAAGATTAGCGGGGGTGGACCTGAATGAGCAGTTCTTC	CASSPRLAGVDLNEQFF
NA	TRBV14	NA	TRBJ2-1	TGTGCCAGCGGGCCAAATCGGGTCTCCTACAATGAGCAGTTCTTC	CASGPNRVSYNEQFF
NA	TRBV14	TRBD1	TRBJ2-1	TGTGCCAGCAGCCTGGGACAGGGGGGATCCTACAATGAGCAGTTCTTC	CASSLGQGGSYNEQFF
NA	TRBV29-1	NA	TRBJ1-4	TGCAGCGTTGAAGATGGGGGGGGAGGTGAAAAACTGTTTTTT	CSVEDGGGGEKLFF
NA	TRBV4-1	TRBD2	TRBJ2-1	TGCGCCAGCAGCCAAGGCGGCGGGCTTAGCGGGAGGTGGGATGAGCAGTTCTTC	CASSQGGGLSGRWDEQFF
NA	TRBV19	NA	TRBJ2-3	TGTGCCAGTAGACGAACGGGACTCACAGATACGCAGTATTTT	CASRRTGLTDTQYF
NA	TRBV7-2	NA	TRBJ1-6	TGTGCCAGCAGCTTATCCGAGTGGGGGGGGGATCGTTCACCCCTCCACTTT	CASSLSEWGGDRSPLHF
NA	TRBV6-5	NA	TRBJ1-6	TGTGCCAGCAGTTACGCGTCGTGGAATTCACCCCTCCACTTT	CASSYASWNSPLHF
NA	TRBV5-4	TRBD2	TRBJ2-3	TGTGCCAGCAGCTTAACTAGCGCCCTCACAGATACGCAGTATTTT	CASSLTSALTDTQYF
NA	TRBV10-2	NA	TRBJ2-3	TGCGCCAGCAGTTGGGGCGGGGATACGCAGTATTTT	CASSWGGDTQYF
NA	TRBV11-2	NA	TRBJ1-5	TGTGCCAGCAGTTCTGACAGATTAGGCAATCAGCCCCAGCATTTT	CASSSDRLGNQPQHF
NA	TRBV9	NA	TRBJ2-3	TGTGCCAGCAGCGTAGGTCTCGCGGTAACCACAGATACGCAGTATTTT	CASSVGLAVTTDTQYF
NA	TRBV11-2	NA	TRBJ1-1	TGTGCCAGCAGCCTGGGGACGGAAGCTTTCTTT	CASSLGTEAFF
once	TRBV7-2	NA	TRBJ2-1	TGTGCCAGCAGCTTTCATGAGGGCCTGAGGTTCTTC	CASSFHEGLRFF
many	TRBV7-3	TRBD2	TRBJ2-3	TGTGCCAGCAGCTTGGGACTAGCGGGGGGGACAGATACGCAGTATTTT	CASSLGLAGGTDTQYF
few	TRBV12-5	NA	TRBJ2-2	TGTGCTAGTGAAAAGAACACCGGGGAGCTGTTTTTT	CASEKNTGELFF
NA	TRBV2	NA	TRBJ1-1	TGTGCCAGCAGTGAGGGAAGTGGGGGCCGGGTCCCTTTCTTT	CASSEGSGGRVPFF
NA	TRBV9	NA	TRBJ1-1	TGTGCCAGCAGCGTAGGAGTCTCCGGAGAGAGCACTGAAGCTTTCTTT	CASSVGVSGESTEAFF
NA	TRBV10-3	NA	TRBJ1-4	TGTGCCATCAGTGAAAGTCAGGGTAATGAAAAACTGTTTTTT	CAISESQGNEKLFF
NA	TRBV28	NA	TRBJ1-3	TGTGCCAGCAGTCCAATGACAGGAGCTGGAAACACCATATATTTT	CASSPMTGAGNTIYF
NA	TRBV5-1	NA	TRBJ2-3	TGCGCCAGCAGCTTCGATCCGGGGCAATATACGCAGTATTTT	CASSFDPGQYTQYF
NA	TRBV29-1	NA	TRBJ1-5	TGCAGCGTTGATATGGGGAGGCAGCCCCAGCATTTT	CSVDMGRQPQHF
few	TRBV5-8	TRBD1	TRBJ1-1	TGTGCCAGCAGCCCGAAAGGGTGGCAGGGGGCCGCTGAAGCTTTCTTT	CASSPKGWQGAAEAFF
many	TRBV10-2	NA	TRBJ1-6	TGCGCCAGCAGTGAGCACCTAGGCGGATTTGGTTCACCCCTCCACTTT	CASSEHLGGFGSPLHF
NA	TRBV2	TRBD2	TRBJ2-1	TGTGCCAGCAGTGAGACTAGCGCAAACAATGAGCAGTTCTTC	CASSETSANNEQFF
NA	TRBV11-2	NA	TRBJ1-2	TGTGCCAGCAGCTTAGTAGGAACACCGGAGGCTGGCTACACCTTC	CASSLVGTPEAGYTF
NA	TRBV7-2	NA	TRBJ2-3	TGTGCCAGCAGCTGGGACTGGACAGATACGCAGTATTTT	CASSWDWTDTQYF
many	TRBV5-6	NA	TRBJ1-5	TGTGCCAGCAGCTTCAGGGGTGGCAATCAGCCCCAGCATTTT	CASSFRGGNQPQHF
many	TRBV27	TRBD2	TRBJ2-3	TGTGCCAGCAGTTTAGGAGCGGGGGGCACAGATACGCAGTATTTT	CASSLGAGGTDTQYF
NA	TRBV29-1	NA	TRBJ2-2	TGCAGCGTTGAAAAATTGACAGTCACCGGGGAGCTGTTTTTT	CSVEKLTVTGELFF
once	TRBV29-1	NA	TRBJ1-2	TGCAGCGCCGAGTCCGGGAAGCATTACGGTGGCTACACCTTC	CSAESGKHYGGYTF
NA	TRBV9	TRBD1	TRBJ2-6	TGTGCCAGCAGTGTGATGGGGACAGGGTATTCCTATGGGGCCAACGTCCTGACTTTC	CASSVMGTGYSYGANVLTF
NA	TRBV5-6	TRBD2	TRBJ2-7	TGTGCCAGCAGCTTGGGGGGACTAGCTTACGAGCAGTACTTC	CASSLGGLAYEQYF
NA	TRBV6-1	TRBD1	TRBJ1-2	TGTGCCAGCAGTGAAGGTTGGGACAGGGAAAGCTCTGGCTACACCTTC	CASSEGWDRESSGYTF
NA	TRBV5-1	TRBD1	TRBJ1-1	TGCGCCAGCAGCTTGGCCGTGACAGGGGGTTACACTGAAGCTTTCTTT	CASSLAVTGGYTEAFF
NA	TRBV5-4	TRBD1	TRBJ1-2	TGTGCCAGCAGCATAATTACAGGGGCCTCCTATGGCTACACCTTC	CASSIITGASYGYTF
NA	TRBV6-1	NA	TRBJ1-1	TGTGCCAGCAGTGATAGAGCCGTGGCTGAAGCTTTCTTT	CASSDRAVAEAFF
NA	TRBV28	TRBD2	TRBJ2-1	TGTGCCAGCAGCTCCACGGGACTAGCGGGGTTAGGGACTGGGAATGAGCAGTTCTTC	CASSSTGLAGLGTGNEQFF
NA	TRBV7-2	TRBD1	TRBJ2-7	TGTGCCAGCCGAAGGGACAGGGGTCTCGGCGAGCAGTACTTC	CASRRDRGLGEQYF
NA	TRBV27	NA	TRBJ2-3	TGTGCCAGCAGTTTATTTGGGGGGCAACGCACAGATACGCAGTATTTT	CASSLFGGQRTDTQYF
few	TRBV5-1	TRBD1	TRBJ2-1	TGCGCCAGCAGCTTACAGGGGGCCCCCTACAATGAGCAGTTCTTC	CASSLQGAPYNEQFF
NA	TRBV29-1	TRBD1	TRBJ2-3	TGCAGCCGCACAGGGGTTGGGGATACGCAGTATTTT	CSRTGVGDTQYF
few	TRBV11-2	NA	TRBJ2-1	TGTGCCAGCAGCTTAGATAGGGGTAGCGGAATGCCGTTCTTC	CASSLDRGSGMPFF
NA	TRBV11-2	NA	TRBJ2-1	TGTGCCAGCAGCGCTCGATCGAAGCTCCGACTCAGCTCCTACAATGAGCAGTTCTTC	CASSARSKLRLSSYNEQFF
NA	TRBV9	TRBD1	TRBJ2-1	TGTGCCAGCAGCGTAGAGGGGGCCCTTTACAATGAGCAGTTCTTC	CASSVEGALYNEQFF
NA	TRBV10-3	NA	TRBJ2-7	TGTGCCATCAGTGAGTCAAGGGGCTACGAGCAGTACTTC	CAISESRGYEQYF